This TCR beta chain was sequenced during a study of beta chain features in type 1 diabetes. The study's findings and limits: HLA influence on TCRB rearrangement stayed unresolved here.

The sample holds many counts of this clone. Antigen: not known. TCRB transcripts that were expressed got sequenced, as all of the isolated RNA had been reverse transcribed. The data were produced by immunoSEQ multiplex PCR, yet TCRdb's version contains in-frame clones alone and is incomplete. The sample holds more than 130,000 clones, 6.9% seen once. V dropped 4 bases and J dropped 8; count of bases not matched to a gene: 10. Germline lookup yields CDR1 LNHDA and CDR2 SQIVND (reference sequence). The CDR3 covers 15 residues. The origin of this receptor is a woman in her 30s in good health. Material: central memory CD4+ T cells from blood. The genes are TRBV19 and TRBJ2-1; 8 nucleotides align to TRBD2. CDR3 in amino acids: CASSSGRPQNDEQFF. The DNA for the CDR3 is TGTGCCAGTAGTAGCGGGAGGCCCCAGAACGATGAGCAGTTCTTC.